This T cell receptor beta chain was captured by sequencing in a study of blood T cell repertoires in COVID-19. For the study at large: Samples of COVID-19 (acute and convalescent) were obtained from the United States, Italy and Spain. The analysed material was cDNA or gDNA that came from T cells, B-cell-depleted T cells, or PBMCs.

Authors' data handling: Nucleated cell number was recorded as an estimate derived from reference gene primer amplification. Profiling relied on immunoSEQ multiplex PCR, and the TCRdb table lists in-frame clones only, not all of them. That table gives V, J and clone size, and the DNA gave D and trimming. The sample shows 55,000 to 80,000 clones, over 75% of them seen only once. This CDR3 region has 15 residues. Germline V gene lookup returns CDR1 MRHNA and CDR2 SNTAGT. V lost 5 bases, J lost 7 bases, and 18 bases lay in between. The sample consisted of peripheral blood. The receptor was derived from a man aged 60 to 75 with acute or convalescent COVID-19. V and J are TRBV6-4 and TRBJ1-5, with a possible D match to TRBD1 (5 bases). The CDR3 loop is CASSMGRVTRQPQHF. The CDR3 DNA reads TGTGCCAGCAGTATGGGCAGGGTAACCAGGCAGCCCCAGCATTTT.